What follows is one T cell receptor (beta chain) and its context. Its specific antigen is unknown. The input lacks base qualities; no much larger clone sits a single base away. TCRbeta CDR3 regions were amplified from genomic DNA using the immunoSEQ Assay, a bias-controlled multiplex PCR. As for the authors' bioinformatics: The number of nucleated cells in each sample was estimated by amplification of reference gene primers within the assay. To quantify the absolute abundance of each unique TCRbeta CDR3 rearrangement, sequence reads were collapsed and filtered. Productive Simpson clonality was computed per sample as the square root of Simpson's diversity index over productive rearrangements. TCRdb re-hosts the immuneACCESS table, in-frame sequences only. Its copies lack some clones; in the studies checked, an unresolved V gene accounts for under half of them, and the cause for the rest is not known. That table furnishes V, J and clone size, whereas the DNA furnished D and trimming. Here the sample has about 62,000 clones; 80% to 90% occur a single time. About a sixth of the sample is taken by the ten largest.

Germline trimming: 6 bases from V, 0 bases from J; junction bases outside gene matches: 6. The CDR3 runs 15 residues from the cysteine to the phenylalanine. The entry retains the CDR3 DNA only, 45 bases that are in frame from base 1. The germline V gene (reference sequence) supplies CDR1 SEHNR and CDR2 FQNEAQ. This entry is derived from a study of blood T cell repertoires in COVID-19 (dated by TCRdb to about 2020). About the investigation overall: The collaborator samples originated in the United States, Italy and Spain and spanned the acute and convalescent phases of COVID-19. The prospective study material was composed of cDNA or gDNA derived from T cells, B-cell-depleted T cells, or PBMCs. Deeply sampled blood TCRbeta repertoires from subjects exposed to, actively infected with, or recovered from COVID-19 were included in the dataset. The repertoires were released in a freely available public database intended as a resource for research on the immune response to SARS-CoV-2. The samples were drawn from the first 160 participants of the ongoing ImmuneRACE study and from about 1,200 subjects provided by 6 global collaborators. Nearly every sample came with metadata listing a de-identified subject ID, COVID-19 status, age in years and sex. Where available, HLA class I and class II types were taken from metadata supplied by the sample provider and were not determined by assay-based typing.

Broader findings and caveats from the paper: The amount of clinical and demographic metadata varied by source and participant and was provided uncurated.

One collaborating source in Seattle enrolled patients during active infection and followed them longitudinally through the course of disease. Whole blood was collected in K2EDTA tubes by collaborating institutions according to the institutions' own protocols. For TCRbeta analysis, collaborator samples were shipped as frozen whole blood, as isolated PBMCs, or as DNA extracted from either sample type. This TCR derives from a woman aged 55 to 70 with COVID-19, enrolled during active disease. Sequences were obtained from peripheral blood. The V and J genes are TRBV7-9 and TRBJ2-3, with TRBD1 identical over 7 junction bases. The encoded CDR3 is CASRFRQGSTDTQYF. The nucleotides are TGTGCCAGCAGATTTCGACAGGGTAGCACAGATACGCAGTATTTT.